These 14 T cell receptor beta chains came from one sample sequenced in a study of T cell repertoires in cytomegalovirus infection. TCRdb called the reads again in MiXCR, with one record for every CDR3 protein. The sample records 650,000 to 900,000 distinct CDR3 sequences, 32% being singletons. No antigen is known for these receptors. The source material was cultured CD8+ T cells from PBMCs, sampled from culture after CMV antigen stimulation. These receptors all come from a human donor in good health (CMV status not recorded). Some clones in this sample may be carry-over from other donors' samples.

The V and J genes are TRBV4-1 and TRBJ1-1; D unclear. The CDR3 runs 16 residues. Trimming stripped 2 bases from V and 3 bases from J, with 16 bases between. CDR1 MGHRA and CDR2 YSYEKL come from the germline V gene. The CDR3 region is CASSQRALPGDTEAFF. CDR3 sequence (DNA): TGCGCCAGCAGCCAAAGGGCCCTACCCGGAGACACTGAAGCTTTCTTT.

This chain connects TRBV20-1 to TRBJ2-1; a possible D gene is TRBD1 (5 bases). CDR1 and CDR2 (germline): DFQATT, SNEGSKA (reference sequence). Trimming took off 0 bases at V and 5 bases at J, with 8 bases between the two ends. This CDR3 spans 13 amino acids. The CDR3 nucleotides read TGCAGTGCTAGAGATGACAGAAACAATGAGCAGTTCTTC. Translated, it gives CSARDDRNNEQFF.

The genes are TRBV10-3 and TRBJ2-7; TRBD1 agrees at 7 bases. The V gene end was trimmed by 11 bases and the J gene end by 1 base; junction bases not matched to a gene: 11. There are 14 residues in the CDR3. The germline V gene encodes CDR1 ENHRY and CDR2 SYGVKD. As DNA, the CDR3 is TGTGCCGCCCTCCCCGGGACAGCTTCCTACGAGCAGTACTTC. It encodes CAALPGTASYEQYF.

The sample holds a few counts of this clonotype. The J gene is TRBJ2-1, the V gene TRBV4-3; TRBD2 aligns across 9 bases. The V gene's germline CDR1 is LGHNA and CDR2 YSLEER. The CDR3 loop spans 14 amino acids. V was clipped by 5 bases and J by 6 bases; unmatched bases: 5. The DNA of the CDR3 is TGCGCCAGCAGCAGCGGGGGGACGGCCAATGAGCAGTTCTTC. Translating it yields CASSSGGTANEQFF.

The chain couples TRBV7-6 to TRBJ1-4; D not resolved. This CDR3 comprises 13 residues. V was pared by 7 bases and J by 5 bases, with 11 bases between. Germline lookup yields CDR1 SGHVS and CDR2 FNYEAQ. The CDR3 DNA sequence: TGTGCCAGCAAGAGGACGGTGAATGAAAAACTGTTTTTT. Its protein is CASKRTVNEKLFF.

This clonotype was seen a few times. The rearrangement joins TRBV23-1 to TRBJ1-1; 8 nucleotides align to TRBD1. TRBV23-1 is sorted into the ORF group, with uncertain function. Trimming cost V 4 bases and J 1 base; bases outside gene matches: 5. The CDR3 is 15 amino acids. CDR3 bases: TGCGCCAGCAGTCTCTCGACAGGGGCGAACACTGAAGCTTTCTTT. Its protein product is CASSLSTGANTEAFF.

The chain has TRBV7-3 and TRBJ2-1; 7 nucleotides match TRBD2. Germline V gene sequence: CDR1 SGHTA, CDR2 FQGTGA. The CDR3 has 17 amino acids. V shed 2 bases and J 8 bases; nucleotides not matched to a gene: 15. The CDR3 bases are TGTGCCAGCAGCTTATCAACAGGACGACTAGCCATACATGAGCAGTTCTTC. This encodes CASSLSTGRLAIHEQFF.

Ten or more counts support this clonotype. This chain uses TRBV29-1 with TRBJ2-6; D perhaps matches TRBD1 (5 bases). In germline, CDR1 is SQVTM, CDR2 ANQGSEA. This CDR3 spans 15 amino acids. V was clipped by 3 bases and J by 2 bases, with 11 bases between them. Written as DNA, the CDR3 is TGCAGCGTTGAGCAGGGAACCACTGGGGCCAACGTCCTGACTTTC. It translates to CSVEQGTTGANVLTF.

This clonotype has just one count. V gene TRBV15 combines with J gene TRBJ2-2, with 8 bases matching TRBD1. Germline V lookup: CDR1 LNHNV, CDR2 YYDKDF (reference sequence). V lost 1 base, J lost 6 bases, and 7 bases stayed unmatched. This CDR3 is 16 amino acids long. The CDR3 reads CATSRVGQGLAGELFF. The CDR3 region has the DNA TGTGCCACCAGCAGAGTTGGACAGGGCTTGGCCGGGGAGCTGTTTTTT.

This rearrangement joins TRBV10-3 to TRBJ1-2; weak D call: TRBD1 (5 bases). The CDR3 has 17 amino acids. Germline V gives CDR1 ENHRY, CDR2 SYGVKD. With 2 bases removed from V and 4 bases from J, the gap between germline ends came to 20 bases. The CDR3 DNA is TGTGCCATCAGTGAGATACAGAGTAGGGGCCCTATCTATGGCTACACCTTC. This translates into CAISEIQSRGPIYGYTF.

In its sample, this clonotype was seen a few times. This CDR3 is CASSVGQGADTGELFF. CDR3 bases: TGTGCCAGTAGTGTCGGACAGGGGGCAGACACCGGGGAGCTGTTTTTT. The V gene is TRBV19, the J gene TRBJ2-2; 11 bases fit TRBD1. The germline V gene encodes CDR1 LNHDA and CDR2 SQIVND (reference sequence). V shed 5 bases, J shed 3 bases, and the junction held 5 bases outside the gene matches. The CDR3 has 16 amino acids.

This clonotype was observed a few times. The chain joins TRBV2 to TRBJ2-1, with 7 bases aligning to TRBD1. V lost 3 bases to trimming and J lost 3 bases; unmatched junction nucleotides: 11. The CDR3 length is 17 residues. Germline V gene lookup returns CDR1 SNHLY and CDR2 FYNNEI. The CDR3 DNA reads as TGTGCCAGCAGTGAGCTAGAGGGGGCAAGCGGCTACAATGAGCAGTTCTTC. Protein: CASSELEGASGYNEQFF.

This chain joins TRBV13 and TRBJ2-7; 7 bases are shared with TRBD2. V trimming: 3 bases; J trimming: 3 bases; junction bases outside the gene matches: 2. The germline V gene has CDR1 PRHDT and CDR2 FYEKMQ (reference sequence). This CDR3 is 13 amino acids long. The CDR3 reads CASSFLADYEQYV. Here the CDR3 DNA reads TGTGCCAGCAGCTTTCTAGCGGACTACGAGCAGTACGTC.

The chain recombines TRBV10-2 with TRBJ2-4; D is possibly TRBD2 (5 bases). Germline CDR1 and CDR2: WSHSY and SAAADI. This CDR3 region has 15 residues. Trimming cost V 3 bases and J 3 bases, with 12 bases left between them. For the CDR3, the DNA is TGCGCCAGCAGTGATGAGGGTCGGGTCAAAAACATTCAGTACTTC. Amino acid sequence: CASSDEGRVKNIQYF.